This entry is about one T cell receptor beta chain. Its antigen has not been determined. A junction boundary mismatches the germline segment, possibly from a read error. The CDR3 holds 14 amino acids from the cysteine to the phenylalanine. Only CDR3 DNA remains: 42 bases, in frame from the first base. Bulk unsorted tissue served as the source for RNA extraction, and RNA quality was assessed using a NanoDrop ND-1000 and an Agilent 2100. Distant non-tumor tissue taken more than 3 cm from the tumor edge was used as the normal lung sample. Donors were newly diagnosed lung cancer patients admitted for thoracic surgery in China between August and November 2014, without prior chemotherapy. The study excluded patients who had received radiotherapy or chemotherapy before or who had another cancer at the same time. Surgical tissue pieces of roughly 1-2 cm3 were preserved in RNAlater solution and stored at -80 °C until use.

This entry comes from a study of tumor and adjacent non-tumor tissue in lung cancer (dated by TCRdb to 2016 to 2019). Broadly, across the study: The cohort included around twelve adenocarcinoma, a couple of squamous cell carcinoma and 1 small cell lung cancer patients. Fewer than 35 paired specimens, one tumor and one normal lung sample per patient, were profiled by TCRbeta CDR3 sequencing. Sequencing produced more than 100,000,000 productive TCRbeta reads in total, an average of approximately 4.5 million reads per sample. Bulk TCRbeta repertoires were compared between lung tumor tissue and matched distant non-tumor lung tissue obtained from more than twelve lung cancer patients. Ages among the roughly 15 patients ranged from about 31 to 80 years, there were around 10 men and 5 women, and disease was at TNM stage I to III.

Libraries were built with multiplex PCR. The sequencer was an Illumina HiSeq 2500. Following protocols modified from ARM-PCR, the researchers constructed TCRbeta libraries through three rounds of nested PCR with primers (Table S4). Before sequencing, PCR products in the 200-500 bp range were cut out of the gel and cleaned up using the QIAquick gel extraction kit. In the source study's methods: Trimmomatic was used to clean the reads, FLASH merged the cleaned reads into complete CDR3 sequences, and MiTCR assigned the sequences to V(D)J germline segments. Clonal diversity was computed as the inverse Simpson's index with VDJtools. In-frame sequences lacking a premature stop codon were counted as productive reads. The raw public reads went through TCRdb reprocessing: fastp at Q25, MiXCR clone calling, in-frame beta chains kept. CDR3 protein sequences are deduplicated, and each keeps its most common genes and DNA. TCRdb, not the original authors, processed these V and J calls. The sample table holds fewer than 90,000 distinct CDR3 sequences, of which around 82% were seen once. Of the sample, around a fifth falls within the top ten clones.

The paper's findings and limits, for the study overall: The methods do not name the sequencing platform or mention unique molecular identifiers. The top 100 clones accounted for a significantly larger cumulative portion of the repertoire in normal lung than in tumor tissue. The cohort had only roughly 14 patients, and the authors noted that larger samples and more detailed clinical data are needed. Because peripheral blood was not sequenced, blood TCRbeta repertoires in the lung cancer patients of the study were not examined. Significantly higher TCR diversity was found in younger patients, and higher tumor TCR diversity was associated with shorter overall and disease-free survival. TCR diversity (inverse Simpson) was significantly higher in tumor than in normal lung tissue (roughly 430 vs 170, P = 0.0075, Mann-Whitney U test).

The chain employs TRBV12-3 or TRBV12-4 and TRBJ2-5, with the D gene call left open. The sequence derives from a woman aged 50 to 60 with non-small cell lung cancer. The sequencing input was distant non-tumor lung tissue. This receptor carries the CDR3 CASRRTKRKETRYF. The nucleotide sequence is TGTGCCAGCAGGCGGACGAAGCGAAAGGAGACCCGGTACTTC.